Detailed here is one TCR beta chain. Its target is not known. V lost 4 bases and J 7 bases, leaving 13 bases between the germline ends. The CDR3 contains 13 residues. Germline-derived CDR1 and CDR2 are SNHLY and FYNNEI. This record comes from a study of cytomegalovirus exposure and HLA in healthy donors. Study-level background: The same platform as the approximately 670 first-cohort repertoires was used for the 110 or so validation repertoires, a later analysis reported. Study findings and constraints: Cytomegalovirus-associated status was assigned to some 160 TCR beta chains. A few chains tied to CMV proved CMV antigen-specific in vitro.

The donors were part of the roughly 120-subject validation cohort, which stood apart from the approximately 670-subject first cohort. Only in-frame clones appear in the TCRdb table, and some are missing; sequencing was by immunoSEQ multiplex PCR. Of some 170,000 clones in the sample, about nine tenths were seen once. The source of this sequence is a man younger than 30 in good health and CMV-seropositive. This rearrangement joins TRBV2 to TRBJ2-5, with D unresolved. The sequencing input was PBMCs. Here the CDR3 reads CASSAALDGTQYF. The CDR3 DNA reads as TGTGCCAGCAGTGCGGCGCTAGATGGGACCCAGTACTTC.